This T cell receptor (beta chain) appears in the sequencing data of a study of blood T cell repertoires in COVID-19. Sequenced by immunoSEQ multiplex PCR; TCRdb stores in-frame clones only, minus some. The sample lists almost 250,000 clones; around 88% were seen once. Cohort 3 donors counted as recovered after two negative PCRs, clearance, or resolved symptoms. The source is a woman in her 30s who had recovered from COVID-19. The specimen sequenced was PBMCs or T cells enriched from blood (not recorded which).

CDR3: CASSFQLNTEAFF. The CDR3 coding sequence is TGTGCCAGCAGTTTTCAATTGAACACTGAAGCTTTCTTT. V and J are TRBV28 and TRBJ1-1; D remains unclear. CDR3 length: 13 residues. In germline, CDR1 is MDHEN, CDR2 SYDVKM. V gave up 3 bases and J gave up 0 bases, with 5 bases separating them.